The rows below give T cell receptor beta chains drawn from one sample of a study of blood T cells in healthy people across ages. TCRdb redid the calling of the 5' RACE reads with MiXCR, one entry per CDR3 protein. The sample records 1.5 million to 2 million distinct CDR3 sequences, approximately 30% being singletons. Sequenced input: blood. Receptors were obtained from a woman under 40 in good health. Both conserved end residues are part of each CDR3.

CDR3 protein | J gene | V gene
CASSRVGTSGNEQFF | TRBJ2-1 | TRBV27
CSANFFGVNTEAFF | TRBJ1-1 | TRBV20-1
CASSSRQGNYEQYF | TRBJ2-7 | TRBV7-9
CASRQSGRGTEAFF | TRBJ1-1 | TRBV14
CASSLDFNSGNTIYF | TRBJ1-3 | TRBV5-1
CSATGTTFRTQYF | TRBJ2-5 | TRBV20-1
CASSLTEVKAFF | TRBJ1-1 | TRBV28
CASADPGRPSQPQHF | TRBJ1-5 | TRBV10-2
CSAAGGFVETQYF | TRBJ2-5 | TRBV20-1
CASTSGTSGTEQYF | TRBJ2-7 | TRBV7-8
CASSLQQGAGETQYF | TRBJ2-5 | TRBV5-1
CASSVGLANCNEQFF | TRBJ2-1 | TRBV5-1
CASRRLAGSYNEQFF | TRBJ2-1 | TRBV3-1
CASSAPGEAFF | TRBJ1-1 | TRBV13
CASSFGENSEQYF | TRBJ2-7 | TRBV5-1
CASSQVHRGHGETQYF | TRBJ2-5 | TRBV3-1
CASSLRPGDGGTAYEQYF | TRBJ2-7 | TRBV27
CSAIDRNNEQFF | TRBJ2-1 | TRBV20-1
CASSFTGTGVETQYF | TRBJ2-5 | TRBV5-1
CASSSFENTGELFF | TRBJ2-2 | TRBV5-1
CASSLDRSSPLHF | TRBJ1-6 | TRBV7-2
CASSLWGLAGGEETQYF | - | TRBV5-1
CSALPGDGGVMGEQFF | TRBJ2-1 | TRBV29-1
CASRPDPQSDTQYF | TRBJ2-3 | TRBV6-2/TRBV6-3
CASSLGAGPEQYF | TRBJ2-7 | TRBV12-3/TRBV12-4
CASSAGLAGSWETQYF | TRBJ2-5 | TRBV2
CASSAERGTGNEQFF | TRBJ2-1 | TRBV2
CASSDRTTSNEQFF | TRBJ2-1 | TRBV2
CASSPNGGSDADTQYF | TRBJ2-3 | TRBV7-2
CASRELGLEQYF | TRBJ2-4 | TRBV7-2
CASSEERGVEQYF | - | TRBV2
CASSLAIKHEQFF | TRBJ2-1 | TRBV12-3/TRBV12-4
CASSRRGQGYSPLHF | TRBJ1-6 | TRBV3-1
CATSYLGSGNTIYF | TRBJ1-3 | TRBV15
CASSPPGVNNEQFF | TRBJ2-1 | TRBV12-3/TRBV12-4
CASSLGVHNQPQHF | TRBJ1-5 | TRBV13
CAIMGQGTVAFF | TRBJ1-1 | TRBV10-3
CSARDPTAYSYERDF | TRBJ2-7 | TRBV20-1
CASSHKAGQGETQYF | TRBJ2-5 | TRBV7-8
CAISADAPGEQYF | - | TRBV10-3